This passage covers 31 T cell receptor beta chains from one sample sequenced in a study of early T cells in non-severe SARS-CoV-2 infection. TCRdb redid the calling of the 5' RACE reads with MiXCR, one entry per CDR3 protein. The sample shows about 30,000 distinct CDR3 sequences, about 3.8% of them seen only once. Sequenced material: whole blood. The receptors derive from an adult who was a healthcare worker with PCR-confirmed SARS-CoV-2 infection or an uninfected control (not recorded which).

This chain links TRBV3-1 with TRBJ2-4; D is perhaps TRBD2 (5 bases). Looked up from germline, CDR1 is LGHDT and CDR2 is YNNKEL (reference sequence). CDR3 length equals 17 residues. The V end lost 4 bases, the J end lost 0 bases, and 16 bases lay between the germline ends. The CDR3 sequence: CASSPRTSTLAKNIQYF. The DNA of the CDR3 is TGTGCCAGCAGCCCGCGGACTTCAACTTTAGCCAAAAACATTCAGTACTTC.

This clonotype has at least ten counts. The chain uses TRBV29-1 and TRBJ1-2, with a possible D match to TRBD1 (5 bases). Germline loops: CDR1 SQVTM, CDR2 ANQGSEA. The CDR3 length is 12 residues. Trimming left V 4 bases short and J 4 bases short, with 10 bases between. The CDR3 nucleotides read TGCAGCGTTGGTACAAGGGGCTATGGCTACACCTTC. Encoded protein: CSVGTRGYGYTF.

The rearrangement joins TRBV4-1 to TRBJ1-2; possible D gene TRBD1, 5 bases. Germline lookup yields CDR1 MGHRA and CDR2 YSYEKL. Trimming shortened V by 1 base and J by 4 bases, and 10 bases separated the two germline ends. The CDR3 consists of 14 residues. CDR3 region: CASSQGRTPYGYTF. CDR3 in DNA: TGCGCCAGCAGCCAAGGACGGACACCCTATGGCTACACCTTC.

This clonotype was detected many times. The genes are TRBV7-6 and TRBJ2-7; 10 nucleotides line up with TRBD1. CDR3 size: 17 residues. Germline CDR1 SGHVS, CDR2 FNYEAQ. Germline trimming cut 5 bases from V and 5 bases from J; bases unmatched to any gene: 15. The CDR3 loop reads CASSILNPGQGINEQYF. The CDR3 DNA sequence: TGTGCCAGCAGCATTTTGAACCCGGGACAGGGGATAAACGAGCAGTACTTC.

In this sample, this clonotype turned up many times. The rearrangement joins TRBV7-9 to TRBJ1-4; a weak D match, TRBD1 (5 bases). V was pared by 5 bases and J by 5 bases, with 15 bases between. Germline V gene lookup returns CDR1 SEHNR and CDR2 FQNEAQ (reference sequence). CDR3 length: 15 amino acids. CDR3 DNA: TGTGCCAGCAGCCAGGTCCGGGACGGGAATGAAAAACTGTTTTTT. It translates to CASSQVRDGNEKLFF.

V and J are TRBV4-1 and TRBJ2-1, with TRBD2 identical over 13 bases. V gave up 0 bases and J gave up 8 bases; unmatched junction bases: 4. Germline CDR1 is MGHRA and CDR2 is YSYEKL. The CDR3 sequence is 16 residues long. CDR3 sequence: CASSQDGLAGVYEQFF. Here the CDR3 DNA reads TGCGCCAGCAGCCAAGATGGACTAGCGGGAGTATATGAGCAGTTCTTC.

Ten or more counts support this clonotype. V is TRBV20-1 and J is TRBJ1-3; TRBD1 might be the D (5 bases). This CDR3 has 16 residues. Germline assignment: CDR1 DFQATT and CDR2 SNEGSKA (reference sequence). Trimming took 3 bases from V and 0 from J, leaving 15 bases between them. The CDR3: CSARETESISGNTIYF. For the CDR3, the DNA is TGCAGTGCTAGGGAGACAGAGTCTATCTCTGGAAACACCATATATTTT.

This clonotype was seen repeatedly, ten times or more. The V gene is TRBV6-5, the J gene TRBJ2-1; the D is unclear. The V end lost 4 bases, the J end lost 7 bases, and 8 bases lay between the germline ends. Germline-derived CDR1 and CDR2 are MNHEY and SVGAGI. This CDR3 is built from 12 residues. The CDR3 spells CASSSDGNEQFF. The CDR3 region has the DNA TGTGCCAGCAGTTCGGACGGGAATGAGCAGTTCTTC.

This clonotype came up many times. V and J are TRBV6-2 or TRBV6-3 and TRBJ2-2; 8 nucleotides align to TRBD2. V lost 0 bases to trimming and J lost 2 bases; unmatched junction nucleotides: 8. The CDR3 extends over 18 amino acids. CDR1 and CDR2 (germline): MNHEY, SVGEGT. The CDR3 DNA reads TGTGCCAGCAGTTACTCCCACGGACTAGCAGTAAACACCGGGGAGCTGTTTTTT. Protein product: CASSYSHGLAVNTGELFF.

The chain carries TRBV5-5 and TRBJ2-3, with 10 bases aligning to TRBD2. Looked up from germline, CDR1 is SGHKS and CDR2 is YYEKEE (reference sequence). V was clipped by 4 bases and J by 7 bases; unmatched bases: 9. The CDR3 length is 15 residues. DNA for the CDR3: TGTGCCAGCAGCCCTGTTAGCGGGGGGTCGTATACGCAGTATTTT. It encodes CASSPVSGGSYTQYF.

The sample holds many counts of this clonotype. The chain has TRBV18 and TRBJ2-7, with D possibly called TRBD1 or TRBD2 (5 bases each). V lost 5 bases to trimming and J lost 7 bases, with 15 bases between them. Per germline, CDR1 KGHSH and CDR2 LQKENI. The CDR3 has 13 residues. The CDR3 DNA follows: TGTGCCAGCTCAGCGCTGGGGGTGGAAGAGCAGTACTTC. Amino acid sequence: CASSALGVEEQYF.

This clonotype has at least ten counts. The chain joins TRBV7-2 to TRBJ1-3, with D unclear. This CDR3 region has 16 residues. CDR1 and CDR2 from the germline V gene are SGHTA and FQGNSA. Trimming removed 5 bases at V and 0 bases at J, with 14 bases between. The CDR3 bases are TGTGCCAGCAGCACTGATTCAACGGGCTCTGGAAACACCATATATTTT. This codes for CASSTDSTGSGNTIYF.

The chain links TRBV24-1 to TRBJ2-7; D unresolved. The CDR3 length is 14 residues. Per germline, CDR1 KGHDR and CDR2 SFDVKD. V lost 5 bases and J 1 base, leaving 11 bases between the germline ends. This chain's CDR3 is CATSGAPTSYEQYF. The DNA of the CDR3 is TGTGCCACCAGTGGGGCACCAACTTCCTACGAGCAGTACTTC.

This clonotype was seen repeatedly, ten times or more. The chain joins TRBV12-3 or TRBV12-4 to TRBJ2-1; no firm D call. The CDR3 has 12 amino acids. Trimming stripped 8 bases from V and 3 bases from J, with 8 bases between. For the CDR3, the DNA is TGTGCCAGCGGCGTGTACTACAATGAGCAGTTCTTC. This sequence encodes CASGVYYNEQFF.

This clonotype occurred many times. As DNA, the CDR3 is TGTGCCAGCCAACGGACAGGGGGCGAGAACACTGAAGCTTTCTTT. Amino acids: CASQRTGGENTEAFF. The rearrangement links TRBV6-5 to TRBJ1-1, with 11 nucleotides matching TRBD1. Germline V gene sequence: CDR1 MNHEY, CDR2 SVGAGI. The CDR3 is 15 residues long. The ends lost 8 bases at V and 1 base at J; junction bases unmatched: 6.

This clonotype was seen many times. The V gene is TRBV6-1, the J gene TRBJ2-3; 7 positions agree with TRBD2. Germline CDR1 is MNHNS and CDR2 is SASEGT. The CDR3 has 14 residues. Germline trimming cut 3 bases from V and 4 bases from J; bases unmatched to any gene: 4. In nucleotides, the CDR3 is TGTGCCAGCAGTGAGGCTAGCGGACCAGATACGCAGTATTTT. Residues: CASSEASGPDTQYF.

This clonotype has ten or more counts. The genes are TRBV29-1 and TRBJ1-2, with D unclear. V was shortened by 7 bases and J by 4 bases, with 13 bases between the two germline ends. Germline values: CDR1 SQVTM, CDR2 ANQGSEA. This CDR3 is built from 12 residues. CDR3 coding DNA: TGCAGCGCCCGGACGGAGAGCTATGGCTACACCTTC. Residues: CSARTESYGYTF.

CDR3 sequence reads: CASSQDRRQPQHF. The CDR3 DNA sequence: TGCGCCAGCAGCCAAGATCGTCGGCAGCCCCAGCATTTT. The rearrangement uses TRBV4-3 and TRBJ1-5; unclear D gene. V was clipped by 0 bases and J by 7 bases, with 7 bases between them. The germline V gene encodes CDR1 LGHNA and CDR2 YSLEER. The CDR3 length is 13 residues.

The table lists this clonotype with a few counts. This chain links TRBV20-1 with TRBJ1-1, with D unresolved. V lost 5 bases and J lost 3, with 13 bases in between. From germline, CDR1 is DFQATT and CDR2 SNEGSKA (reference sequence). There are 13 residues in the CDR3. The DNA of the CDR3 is TGCAGTGCTGGCACCCCTTGGGACACTGAAGCTTTCTTT. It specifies CSAGTPWDTEAFF.

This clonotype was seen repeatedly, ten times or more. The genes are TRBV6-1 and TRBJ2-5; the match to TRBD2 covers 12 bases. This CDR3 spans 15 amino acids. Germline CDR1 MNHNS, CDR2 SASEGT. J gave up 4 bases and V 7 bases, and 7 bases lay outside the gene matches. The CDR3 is CASTRLAGARETQYF. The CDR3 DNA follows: TGTGCCAGCACCCGACTAGCGGGAGCTCGAGAGACCCAGTACTTC.

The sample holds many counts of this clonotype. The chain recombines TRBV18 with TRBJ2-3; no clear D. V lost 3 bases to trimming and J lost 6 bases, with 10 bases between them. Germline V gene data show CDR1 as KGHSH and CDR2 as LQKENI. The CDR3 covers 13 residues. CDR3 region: CASSPPLWDTQYF. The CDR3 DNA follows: TGTGCCAGCTCACCCCCCTTATGGGATACGCAGTATTTT.

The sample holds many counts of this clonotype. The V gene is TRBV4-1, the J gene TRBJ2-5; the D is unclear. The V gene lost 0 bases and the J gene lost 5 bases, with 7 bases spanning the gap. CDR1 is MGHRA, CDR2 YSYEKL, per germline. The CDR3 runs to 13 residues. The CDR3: CASSQDRWETQYF. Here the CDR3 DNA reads TGCGCCAGCAGCCAAGATCGCTGGGAGACCCAGTACTTC.

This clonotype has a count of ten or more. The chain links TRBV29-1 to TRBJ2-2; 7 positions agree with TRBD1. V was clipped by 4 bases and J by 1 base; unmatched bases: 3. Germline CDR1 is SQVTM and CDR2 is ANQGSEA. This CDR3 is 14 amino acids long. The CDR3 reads CSVAGTENTGELFF. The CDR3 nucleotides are TGCAGCGTTGCAGGGACAGAGAACACCGGGGAGCTGTTTTTT.

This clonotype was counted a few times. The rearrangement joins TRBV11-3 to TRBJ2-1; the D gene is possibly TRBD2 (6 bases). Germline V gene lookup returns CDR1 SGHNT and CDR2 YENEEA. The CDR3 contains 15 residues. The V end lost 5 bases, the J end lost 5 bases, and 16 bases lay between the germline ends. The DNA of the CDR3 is TGTGCCAGCAGCGCCGGGACTGGGAACAACAATGAGCAGTTCTTC. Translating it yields CASSAGTGNNNEQFF.

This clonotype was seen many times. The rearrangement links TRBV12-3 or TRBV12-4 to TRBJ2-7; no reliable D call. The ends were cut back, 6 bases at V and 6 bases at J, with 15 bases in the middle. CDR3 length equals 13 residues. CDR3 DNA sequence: TGTGCCAGCAGCCCCCTCCTCCTAGGCGAGCAGTACTTC. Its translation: CASSPLLLGEQYF.

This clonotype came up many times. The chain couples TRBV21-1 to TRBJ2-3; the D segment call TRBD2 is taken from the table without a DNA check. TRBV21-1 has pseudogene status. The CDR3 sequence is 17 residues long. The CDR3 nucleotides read TGTGCCAGCAGCAAAAAAGGTGCGGTAGCGGGAGTCGATACGCAGTATTTT. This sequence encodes CASSKKGAVAGVDTQYF.

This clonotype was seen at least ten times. The CDR3 loop is CASTAEVKSAYNEQFF. The CDR3 DNA follows: TGTGCCAGCACGGCAGAGGTGAAGTCCGCCTACAATGAGCAGTTCTTC. The rearrangement joins TRBV12-3 or TRBV12-4 to TRBJ2-1; D uncertain. The CDR3 runs to 16 residues. V lost 7 bases, J lost 2 bases, and 18 bases lay in between.

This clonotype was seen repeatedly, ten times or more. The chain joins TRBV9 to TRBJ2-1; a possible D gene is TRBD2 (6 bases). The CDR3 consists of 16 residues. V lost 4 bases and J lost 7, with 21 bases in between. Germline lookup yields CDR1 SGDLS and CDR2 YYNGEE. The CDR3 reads CASSPRSGTSKNEQFF. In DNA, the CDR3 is TGTGCCAGCAGCCCTAGGTCGGGGACTTCGAAAAATGAGCAGTTCTTC. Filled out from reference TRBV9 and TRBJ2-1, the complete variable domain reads DSGVTQTPKHLITATGQRVTLRCSPRSGDLSVYWYQQSLDQGLQFLIQYYNGEERAKGNILERFSAQQFPDLHSELNLSSLELGDSALYFCASSPRSGTSKNEQFFGPGTRLTVL.

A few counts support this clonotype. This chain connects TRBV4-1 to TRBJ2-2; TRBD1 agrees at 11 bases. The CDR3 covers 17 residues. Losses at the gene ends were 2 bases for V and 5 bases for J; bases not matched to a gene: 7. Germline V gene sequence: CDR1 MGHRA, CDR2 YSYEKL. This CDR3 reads CASSQLGTGGLTGELFF. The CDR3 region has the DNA TGCGCCAGCAGCCAACTAGGGACAGGGGGTTTGACCGGGGAGCTGTTTTTT.

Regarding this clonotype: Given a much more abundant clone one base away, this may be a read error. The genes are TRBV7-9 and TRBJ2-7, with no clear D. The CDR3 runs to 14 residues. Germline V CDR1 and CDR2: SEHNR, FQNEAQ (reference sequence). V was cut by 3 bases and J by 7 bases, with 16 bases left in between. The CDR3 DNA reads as TGTGCCAGCAGCTTCATCGACGAGAGTGAGGAGCAGTACTTC. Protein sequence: CASSFIDESEEQYF.

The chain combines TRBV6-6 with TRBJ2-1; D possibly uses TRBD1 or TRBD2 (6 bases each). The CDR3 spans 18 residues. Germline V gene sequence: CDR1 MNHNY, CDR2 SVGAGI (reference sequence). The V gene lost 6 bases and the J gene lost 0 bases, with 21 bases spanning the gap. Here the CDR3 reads CASSPQGPGASSYNEQFF. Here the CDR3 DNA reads TGTGCCAGCAGCCCCCAAGGTCCGGGGGCCTCCTCCTACAATGAGCAGTTCTTC.